This TCR beta chain came from a study of T cells in Graves' hyperthyroidism and ophthalmopathy. Findings and caveats of the study: Most clonotypes expanded in thyroid above 0.001 were likewise present in blood. Ophthalmopathy, which appeared later, was predicted by the model a median approximately 6 months before onset.

About this clonotype: Its antigen is currently unknown. A much larger clone differs by one base, so this may be a read error.

Germline V lookup: CDR1 SGHRS, CDR2 YFSETQ. The CDR3 loop spans 15 amino acids. The germline V and J ends were trimmed by 0 bases and 6 bases, with 15 bases remaining between them. Researchers barred patients who had uncontrolled infection, other autoimmune disease, pregnancy or lactation. Diagnosing involved the use of clinical symptoms, serum thyroxine and TRAb, thyroid ultrasound and orbital computed tomography. The source material, RNA transcripts, was used to amplify TCR beta CDR3 regions. HTBI primers drove first-round RT-PCR of the TCR CDR3. TCRdb itself ran the multiplex PCR reads through MiXCR, one entry per CDR3 protein. The repertoire holds fewer than 250,000 distinct CDR3 sequences, with 16% as singletons.

The rearrangement links TRBV5-1 to TRBJ1-1; D is possibly TRBD1 (6 bases). Material: blood. The source of this sequence is a woman under 30 with Graves' ophthalmopathy. CDR3 sequence reads: CASSLGGTRGAEAFF. The CDR3 DNA follows: TGCGCCAGCAGCTTGGGCGGGACACGGGGCGCTGAAGCTTTCTTT.